This T cell receptor (beta chain) was sequenced during a study of T cell responses to AZD1222 COVID-19 vaccine. Study results and limitations: CD4 TCRs linked to vaccination spanned spike, dominating at 160-218 and 743-854. Repertoires were obtained solely post-peak T cell response. When two AZD1222 doses had been given, Spike-specific TCR breadth and depth rose. Only a handful of individuals given AZD1222 were seropositive at baseline.

This CDR3 region has 15 residues. CDR1 is LNHNV, CDR2 YYDKDF, per germline (reference sequence). The trim removed 1 base at V and 7 bases at J, leaving 6 bases unmatched. Libraries were prepared by immunoSEQ multiplex PCR; TCRdb keeps only in-frame clonotypes and omits some of them. The sample yields about 140,000 clones, about four fifths seen once. Comment on this clone: Its cognate antigen is unknown.

The sequence was collected from an adult in good health. V gene TRBV15 combines with J gene TRBJ1-5; TRBD1 matches 8 bases. The sequencing here drew on peripheral blood, taken on day 0 of AZD1222 vaccination. CDR3 amino acids: CATSRGTGRLQPQHF. DNA of the CDR3: TGTGCCACCAGCAGAGGGACAGGGCGACTCCAGCCCCAGCATTTT.